The entry below gives a single T cell receptor (beta chain) sequence along with its context. These data belong to a study of control samples from healthy donors and cancer patients. Data came from immunoSEQ multiplex PCR; TCRdb stores just in-frame clones and leaves some out. The data show around 80,000 clones, 91% seen once. CDR1 is MNHEY and CDR2 is SVGAGI in the germline V gene. The CDR3 runs to 13 residues. V lost 5 bases, J lost 4 bases, and 3 bases stayed unmatched. The V call is TRBV6-5, the J call TRBJ1-2; 8 bases agree with TRBD1. The TCR was taken from a man in his forties or fifties in good health. Material: blood. The CDR3 loop reads CASSTDRGYGYTF. In DNA form, the CDR3 reads TGTGCCAGCAGTACCGACAGGGGCTATGGCTACACCTTC.